This TCR beta chain comes out of a study of PD-1 blockade in classical Hodgkin lymphoma. Study-wide context: Patients got intravenous nivolumab 3 mg/kg every 2 weeks. General study points: Partial responders and progressors had significantly lower baseline TCR diversity. Reported findings placed baseline TCR diversity lower in newly diagnosed patients (compared with healthy donors). By C4D1, CD4+ diversity increased significantly, especially in complete responders.

Sequenced by immunoSEQ multiplex PCR; TCRdb stores in-frame clones only, minus some. Of about 24,000 clones listed, around three quarters are singletons. Brentuximab vedotin exposure varied among the patients, all of whom had relapsed after autologous stem cell transplantation. The V end was cut by 1 base, the J end by 5 bases, with 17 bases between. Looked up from germline, CDR1 is MGHRA and CDR2 is YSYEKL. This CDR3 comprises 16 residues. Note on this clone: Antigen unknown.

This clonotype was obtained from a human donor with classical Hodgkin lymphoma. This material consisted of peripheral blood mononuclear cells (PBMCs), taken before the second cycle of nivolumab. The chain couples TRBV4-1 to TRBJ1-1, with D perhaps matching TRBD1 (6 bases). DNA of the CDR3: TGCGCCAGCAGCCAAGTGGTGGGGGCCGTGGGAACTGAAGCTTTCTTT. Its translation: CASSQVVGAVGTEAFF.